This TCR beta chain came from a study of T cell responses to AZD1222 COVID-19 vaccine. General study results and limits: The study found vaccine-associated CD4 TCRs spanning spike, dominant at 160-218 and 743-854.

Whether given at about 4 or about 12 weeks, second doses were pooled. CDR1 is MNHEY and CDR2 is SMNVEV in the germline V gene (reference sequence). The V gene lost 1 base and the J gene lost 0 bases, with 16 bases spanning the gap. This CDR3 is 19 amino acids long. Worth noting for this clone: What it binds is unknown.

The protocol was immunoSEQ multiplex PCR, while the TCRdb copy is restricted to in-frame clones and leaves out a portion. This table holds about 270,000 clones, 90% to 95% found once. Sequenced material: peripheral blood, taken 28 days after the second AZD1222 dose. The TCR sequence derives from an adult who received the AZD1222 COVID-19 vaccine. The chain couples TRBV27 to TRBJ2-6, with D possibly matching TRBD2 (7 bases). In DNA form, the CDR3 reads TGTGCCAGCAGTTTATGGGGGGGGCAGGGAGACTCTGGGGCCAACGTCCTGACTTTC. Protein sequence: CASSLWGGQGDSGANVLTF. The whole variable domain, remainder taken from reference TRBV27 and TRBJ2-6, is EAQVTQNPRYLITVTGKKLTVTCSQNMNHEYMSWYRQDPGLGLRQIYYSMNVEVTDKGDVPEGYKVSRKEKRNFPLILESPSPNQTSLYFCASSLWGGQGDSGANVLTFGAGSRLTVL.